Below are 22 T cell receptor beta chains sequenced from a single sample in a study of cytomegalovirus exposure and HLA in healthy donors. It was with 60 Vbeta and 13 Jbeta primers that the PCR ran. Method: immunoSEQ multiplex PCR; TCRdb's copy keeps in-frame clones and lacks some. The repertoire holds about 150,000 clones, with 80% as singletons. Input material: PBMCs. The source is a male donor in good health and CMV-seronegative.

The gene calls are TRBV19 and TRBJ1-3; a possible D gene is TRBD1 (5 bases). Germline values: CDR1 LNHDA, CDR2 SQIVND (reference sequence). V was shortened by 3 bases and J by 6 bases, with 12 bases between the two germline ends. CDR3 size: 14 residues. The CDR3 here is CASSIGRAINTIYF. The CDR3 DNA sequence: TGTGCCAGTAGTATTGGCAGGGCAATAAACACCATATATTTT.

This clone came up once. The chain joins TRBV5-5 to TRBJ2-7; 10 bases are shared with TRBD1. The CDR3 totals 17 residues. Germline trimming cut 0 bases from V and 3 bases from J; bases unmatched to any gene: 9. CDR1 is SGHKS, CDR2 YYEKEE, per germline (reference sequence). The CDR3 nucleotides are TGTGCCAGCAGCTTGGTGGGGGACAGGGGAAGCCGCTACGAGCAGTACTTC. This codes for CASSLVGDRGSRYEQYF.

The chain combines TRBV27 with TRBJ2-2; TRBD1 matches at 7 bases. V lost 6 bases and J lost 1; bases outside the gene matches: 11. Germline V gene data show CDR1 as MNHEY and CDR2 as SMNVEV (reference sequence). This CDR3 has 17 amino acids. CDR3 in amino acids: CASRRAQGIENTGELFF. CDR3 sequence (DNA): TGTGCCAGCAGAAGAGCACAGGGGATTGAGAACACCGGGGAGCTGTTTTTT.

This chain connects TRBV9 to TRBJ1-1; unclear D gene. V lost 4 bases, J lost 6 bases, and 19 bases lay in between. The germline V gene encodes CDR1 SGDLS and CDR2 YYNGEE. This CDR3 spans 15 amino acids. The CDR3 DNA sequence: TGTGCCAGCAGCTTTATAGACACGCTTGGATCTGAAGCTTTCTTT. Residues: CASSFIDTLGSEAFF.

This clone was detected once. The chain uses TRBV4-3 and TRBJ2-1; a weak D match, TRBD2 (6 bases). The CDR3 consists of 16 residues. V shed 1 base and J shed 7 bases, with 17 bases lying between them. Germline V lookup: CDR1 LGHNA, CDR2 YSLEER. This chain's CDR3 is CASSQAAGTPLNEQFF. In DNA, the CDR3 is TGCGCCAGCAGCCAAGCGGCGGGGACCCCCTTGAATGAGCAGTTCTTC.

A single count supports this clone. CDR3: CASSFQGDYGYTF. DNA for the CDR3: TGTGCCAGCAGCTTTCAGGGGGACTATGGCTACACCTTC. The rearrangement links TRBV7-2 to TRBJ1-2; 7 bases map to TRBD1. The CDR3 has 13 residues. With 3 bases clipped from V and 3 bases from J, the junction kept 1 base outside the gene matches. Germline V gene data show CDR1 as SGHTA and CDR2 as FQGNSA.

The gene calls are TRBV5-1 and TRBJ2-7; tentative D call: TRBD1 (5 bases). The germline CDR1 and CDR2 sequences are SGHRS and YFSETQ. The CDR3 consists of 14 residues. The ends were cut back, 2 bases at V and 2 bases at J, with 11 bases in the middle. The CDR3 protein is CASSLGDSPYEQYF. The CDR3 bases are TGCGCCAGCAGCTTAGGAGACAGTCCCTACGAGCAGTACTTC.

This clone showed up just once. V and J are TRBV30 and TRBJ2-1; 9 nucleotides agree with TRBD2. CDR3 length equals 15 residues. Germline V gene lookup returns CDR1 GTSNPN and CDR2 SVGIG (reference sequence). V gave up 1 base and J gave up 6 bases; unmatched junction bases: 7. In DNA form, the CDR3 reads TGTGCCTGGAGTGGCGGGGGGGCCCTTAGCAATGAGCAGTTCTTC. This encodes CAWSGGGALSNEQFF.

The chain carries TRBV6-5 and TRBJ2-3, with D perhaps TRBD1 (5 bases). CDR1 and CDR2 from the germline V gene are MNHEY and SVGAGI. V was shortened by 8 bases and J by 2 bases, with 14 bases between the two germline ends. CDR3 length: 14 amino acids. The CDR3 DNA sequence: TGTGCCAGCGGCTTTGGACAAGCCACAGATACGCAGTATTTT. Protein product: CASGFGQATDTQYF.

The chain joins TRBV11-2 to TRBJ2-5, with a weak D call TRBD2 (7 bases). The J call may not be correct, given that the DNA end is closer to TRBJ2-7. CDR1 SGHAT and CDR2 FQNNGV come from the germline V gene. The CDR3 spans 16 residues. CDR3 sequence reads: CASSPQWGGLGYEQYF. CDR3 in DNA: TGTGCCAGCAGCCCACAGTGGGGGGGGCTCGGCTACGAGCAGTACTTC.

The sample holds a few counts of this clone. The chain carries TRBV13 and TRBJ1-1; 9 nucleotides match TRBD1. The V segment lost 5 bases and the J segment 9 bases; nucleotides outside the gene matches: 10. Germline V lookup: CDR1 PRHDT, CDR2 FYEKMQ (reference sequence). CDR3 length: 14 amino acids. CDR3 nucleotide sequence: TGTGCCAGCAGCCTTGGGACAGGGCCGGAAAAAGCTTTCTTT. Translating gives CASSLGTGPEKAFF.

J is TRBJ1-1 and V is TRBV6-5, with unresolved D. CDR1 and CDR2 from the germline V gene are MNHEY and SVGAGI. The ends were cut back, 0 bases at V and 1 base at J, with 12 bases in the middle. There are 16 residues in the CDR3. The CDR3 DNA reads TGTGCCAGCAGTTACTCCCCGGGTTCGGCGAACACTGAAGCTTTCTTT. This codes for CASSYSPGSANTEAFF.

V is TRBV6-5 and J is TRBJ1-3; 7 bases are a match to TRBD1. This CDR3 comprises 15 residues. Germline V lookup: CDR1 MNHEY, CDR2 SVGAGI. Trimming at V came to 5 bases and at J to 2 bases, leaving 6 bases not matched to a gene. The chain's CDR3 is CASSRQGSAGNTIYF. CDR3 bases: TGTGCCAGCAGTAGACAGGGTTCTGCTGGAAACACCATATATTTT.

The V call is TRBV11-1, the J call TRBJ2-5; tentative D call: TRBD1 (6 bases). This CDR3 has 13 residues. Germline V gives CDR1 SGHAT, CDR2 FQDESV (reference sequence). V lost 5 bases and J 11 bases, leaving 18 bases between the germline ends. CDR3 in amino acids: CASSPGDLLKQYF. CDR3 nucleotide sequence: TGTGCCAGCAGCCCAGGGGACCTTCTGAAGCAGTACTTC.

As regards this clone: Other DNA sequences in the same sample also yield this CDR3. The gene calls are TRBV5-1 and TRBJ2-2, with 7 bases lining up with TRBD2. CDR3 size: 15 residues. CDR1 is SGHRS, CDR2 YFSETQ, per germline. Trimming cost V 5 bases and J 0 bases; bases outside gene matches: 4. CDR3 amino acids: CASSPGGTNTGELFF. In nucleotides, the CDR3 is TGCGCCAGCAGTCCCGGGGGGACGAACACCGGGGAGCTGTTTTTT.

The chain joins TRBV14 to TRBJ2-1, with TRBD2 as a possible D gene (6 bases). The germline gives CDR1 SGHDN, CDR2 FVKESK. V gave up 1 base and J gave up 4 bases, with 11 bases separating them. There are 15 residues in the CDR3. DNA of the CDR3: TGTGCCAGCAGCCAAGCGGGACTTTTTTACAATGAGCAGTTCTTC. The encoded protein is CASSQAGLFYNEQFF.

The V gene is TRBV2, the J gene TRBJ2-5; D unresolved. CDR1 is SNHLY, CDR2 FYNNEI, per germline. CDR3 length equals 11 residues. The ends were cut back, 4 bases at V and 2 bases at J, with 2 bases in the middle. CDR3: CASSVQETQYF. The DNA for the CDR3 is TGTGCCAGCAGTGTACAAGAGACCCAGTACTTC.

The chain couples TRBV5-4 to TRBJ2-7, with D possibly being TRBD2 (6 bases). This CDR3 is built from 12 residues. Germline V gene lookup returns CDR1 SGHNT and CDR2 YYREEE (reference sequence). Trimming pared 4 bases from V and 3 bases from J, leaving 8 bases between. DNA for the CDR3: TGTGCCAGCAGCCCCGGGAGCTACGAGCAGTACTTC. It encodes CASSPGSYEQYF.

This clone was seen a few times. The gene calls are TRBV27 and TRBJ2-7; D remains unclear. With 5 bases removed from V and 0 bases from J, the gap between germline ends came to 14 bases. The CDR3 sequence is 15 residues long. Germline values: CDR1 MNHEY, CDR2 SMNVEV (reference sequence). CDR3 sequence: CASSISVLRSYEQYF. In DNA form, the CDR3 reads TGTGCCAGCAGTATCAGCGTTCTGCGCTCCTACGAGCAGTACTTC.

There are a few counts of this clone. The V and J genes are TRBV14 and TRBJ1-1; D is ambiguous. V lost 4 bases, J lost 6 bases, and 15 bases lay in between. This CDR3 has 14 residues. Per germline, CDR1 SGHDN and CDR2 FVKESK. CDR3 loop: CASSPYNGKAEAFF. In DNA form, the CDR3 reads TGTGCCAGCAGCCCTTATAACGGGAAGGCTGAAGCTTTCTTT.

The chain has TRBV14 and TRBJ2-7; tentatively, D is TRBD1 (5 bases). In germline, CDR1 is SGHDN, CDR2 FVKESK. The length of the CDR3 is 19 residues. Trimming took 1 base from V and 0 from J, leaving 22 bases between them. The chain's CDR3 is CASSQGRIGAAESSYEQYF. CDR3 bases: TGTGCCAGCAGCCAAGGACGTATTGGGGCGGCAGAGAGCTCCTACGAGCAGTACTTC.

This rearrangement joins TRBV5-1 to TRBJ2-1, with D hard to call. Per the germline V gene, CDR1 is SGHRS and CDR2 is YFSETQ. Trimming left V 0 bases short and J 4 bases short, with 5 bases between. CDR3 length: 13 amino acids. The CDR3 DNA reads as TGCGCCAGCAGCTTGGTATATTACAATGAGCAGTTCTTC. Residues: CASSLVYYNEQFF.